The 30 T cell receptor beta chains listed next were all sequenced from one sample in a study of T cells in Graves' hyperthyroidism and ophthalmopathy. Amplification yielded TCR beta CDR3 regions, with RNA transcripts as the source. Using the HTBI primer set, a first-round RT-PCR was run on the TCR CDR3. TCRdb reanalysed the multiplex PCR reads using MiXCR and keeps one entry per CDR3 protein. The repertoire includes hundreds of thousands of distinct CDR3 sequences, about 13% of them detected once, and around a tenth sits in the top ten. Sequenced material: blood. These receptors were obtained from a woman under 30 with Graves' hyperthyroidism.

This clonotype was detected a few times. The V call is TRBV4-3, the J call TRBJ2-1; no clear D gene. CDR3 length equals 15 residues. Germline V gives CDR1 LGHNA, CDR2 YSLEER. Trimming removed 3 bases at V and 0 bases at J, with 9 bases between. The CDR3 region has the DNA TGCGCCAGCAGCCAGCTGAGGTTCTCCTACAATGAGCAGTTCTTC. It translates to CASSQLRFSYNEQFF.

A word on this clonotype: Being one base from a much bigger clone, this may be a read error. This chain uses TRBV20-1 with TRBJ2-1; 9 bases line up with TRBD1. Trimming cost V 5 bases and J 10 bases; bases outside gene matches: 12. This CDR3 comprises 14 residues. Germline CDR1 is DFQATT and CDR2 is SNEGSKA (reference sequence). The CDR3 is CSAERSDRGSEQFF. CDR3 DNA: TGCAGTGCTGAACGATCGGACAGGGGCAGCGAGCAGTTCTTC.

In its sample, this clonotype was seen many times. The rearrangement joins TRBV9 to TRBJ2-1; the match to TRBD1 covers 7 bases. CDR1 is SGDLS, CDR2 YYNGEE, per germline. This CDR3 comprises 16 residues. Losses at the gene ends were 4 bases for V and 8 bases for J; bases not matched to a gene: 15. CDR3 sequence: CASSPTAAGGRDEQFF. The CDR3, as DNA: TGTGCCAGCAGCCCGACGGCGGCAGGGGGAAGGGATGAGCAGTTCTTC.

There are many counts of this clonotype. This chain links TRBV27 with TRBJ1-4; a weak D match, TRBD1 (5 bases). Trimming removed 3 bases at V and 0 bases at J, with 14 bases between. The CDR3 is made up of 17 amino acids. Germline loops: CDR1 MNHEY, CDR2 SMNVEV (reference sequence). The CDR3 DNA reads as TGTGCCAGCAGTTTCGTGGGAGGGGCTCCAACTAATGAAAAACTGTTTTTT. Translation gives CASSFVGGAPTNEKLFF. Full variable domain (remainder filled in from reference TRBV27 and TRBJ1-4): EAQVTQNPRYLITVTGKKLTVTCSQNMNHEYMSWYRQDPGLGLRQIYYSMNVEVTDKGDVPEGYKVSRKEKRNFPLILESPSPNQTSLYFCASSFVGGAPTNEKLFFGSGTQLSVL.

The sample holds a few counts of this clonotype. The chain combines TRBV10-1 with TRBJ1-2, with a weak D call TRBD1 (5 bases). Between the trimmed V and J ends, which lost 7 bases and 6 bases, there was a span of 15 bases. CDR3 length equals 13 residues. Germline values: CDR1 WNHNN, CDR2 SYGVQD (reference sequence). CDR3 nucleotides: TGCGCCAGCATCCGGGACTTATCTCATGGCTACACCTTC. Its protein is CASIRDLSHGYTF.

This clonotype was seen at least ten times. The chain joins TRBV30 to TRBJ1-2, with D unresolved. Trimming cost V 1 base and J 7 bases, with 7 bases left between them. The CDR3 totals 11 residues. The germline CDR1 and CDR2 sequences are GTSNPN and SVGIG (reference sequence). CDR3 bases: TGTGCCTGGAGTGACATAGTTGGCTACACCTTC. It codes for CAWSDIVGYTF.

This clonotype was observed at least ten times. CDR3 DNA: TGTGCCAGCAGCCCAACTAGCGGGGGCCACTACAATGAGCAGTTCTTC. Translated, it gives CASSPTSGGHYNEQFF. J is TRBJ2-1 and V is TRBV11-2; TRBD2 matches at 11 bases. The length of the CDR3 is 16 residues. In germline, CDR1 is SGHAT, CDR2 FQNNGV. Losses at the gene ends were 5 bases for V and 3 bases for J; bases not matched to a gene: 6.

This clonotype was observed a few times. This chain joins TRBV7-9 and TRBJ2-5; D is unresolved. Trimming took 5 bases from V and 6 from J, leaving 13 bases between them. The V gene's germline CDR1 is SEHNR and CDR2 FQNEAQ (reference sequence). The CDR3 is 13 amino acids. The CDR3 protein is CASSAQNWKTQYF. CDR3 coding DNA: TGTGCCAGCAGCGCTCAGAATTGGAAGACCCAGTACTTC.

This clonotype was seen at least ten times. The chain combines TRBV24-1 with TRBJ2-3; D is possibly TRBD2 (5 bases). The CDR3 loop spans 16 amino acids. The ends were cut back, 3 bases at V and 2 bases at J, with 14 bases in the middle. Germline CDR1 reads KGHDR; CDR2 reads SFDVKD. For the CDR3, the DNA is TGTGCCACCAGTGATGGACTGATCAGTACCACAGATACGCAGTATTTT. Encoded protein: CATSDGLISTTDTQYF.

This clonotype was recorded at least ten times. The V and J genes are TRBV20-1 and TRBJ1-5; 8 nucleotides line up with TRBD1. This CDR3 is 16 amino acids long. The germline CDR1 and CDR2 sequences are DFQATT and SNEGSKA (reference sequence). The V segment lost 0 bases and the J segment 6 bases; nucleotides outside the gene matches: 10. As DNA, the CDR3 is TGCAGTGCTAGAGATTCCTTGGGACAGGAGACTCAGCCCCAGCATTTT. It yields the protein CSARDSLGQETQPQHF.

This clonotype was picked up many times. The CDR3 DNA reads as TGTGCCATCCGGCCTTTAGAGGGGGCGAACTATGGCTACACCTTC. Its translation is CAIRPLEGANYGYTF. V is TRBV6-1 and J is TRBJ1-2; 7 nucleotides line up with TRBD1. With V trimmed by 10 bases and J by 2 bases, 13 bases remained unmatched. Germline V gene data show CDR1 as MNHNS and CDR2 as SASEGT. CDR3 length: 15 residues.

The sample holds many counts of this clonotype. The rearrangement links TRBV20-1 to TRBJ1-6, with 8 bases that match TRBD1. Losses at the gene ends were 0 bases for V and 11 bases for J; bases not matched to a gene: 3. Looked up from germline, CDR1 is DFQATT and CDR2 is SNEGSKA (reference sequence). The CDR3 has 13 amino acids. The CDR3 spells CSAREDRDTPLHF. The CDR3, as DNA: TGCAGTGCTAGAGAGGACAGGGATACACCCCTCCACTTT.

As regards this clonotype: Its ends do not fully match the called genes, so a read error is possible. The chain has TRBV6-1 and TRBJ2-3, with D perhaps matching TRBD2 (6 bases). This CDR3 has 13 amino acids. Germline V CDR1 and CDR2: MNHNS, SASEGT. The chain's CDR3 is CATSSGSTDTQYF. For the CDR3, the DNA is TGTGCCACCAGTAGCGGTAGCACAGATACGCAGTATTTT.

This clonotype was recorded a few times. This sequence joins TRBV18 and TRBJ1-2; TRBD1 matches 9 bases. The junction had 3 bases not matched to a gene; V was cut back by 4 bases and J by 6 bases. CDR3 length equals 13 residues. Looked up from germline, CDR1 is KGHSH and CDR2 is LQKENI. Written as DNA, the CDR3 is TGTGCCAGCTCACTGGGACAGGGTCATGGCTACACCTTC. Translating it yields CASSLGQGHGYTF.

In its sample, this clonotype was seen many times. The V gene is TRBV20-1, the J gene TRBJ2-3; no reliable D call. The V end lost 6 bases, the J end lost 6 bases, and 10 bases lay between the germline ends. The germline V gene has CDR1 DFQATT and CDR2 SNEGSKA (reference sequence). This CDR3 is built from 11 residues. CDR3 coding DNA: TGCAGTGCCGCGACGGCGGATACGCAGTATTTT. It translates to CSAATADTQYF.

The chain couples TRBV7-3 to TRBJ2-2, with 7 positions matching TRBD2. CDR1 and CDR2 from the germline V gene are SGHTA and FQGTGA. The CDR3 is 16 residues long. Trimming removed 5 bases from V and 1 base from J; junction bases left unmatched: 7. DNA for the CDR3: TGTGCCAGCAGCCCTTTGCCTAGCGGGAACACCGGGGAGCTGTTTTTT. Translating it yields CASSPLPSGNTGELFF.

The chain joins TRBV7-9 to TRBJ1-3; no reliable D call. The CDR3 is 17 amino acids. The germline CDR1 and CDR2 sequences are SEHNR and FQNEAQ (reference sequence). Deletions cut 6 bases from V and 0 bases from J, with 18 bases between. CDR3 amino acids: CASSSKLLRVSGNTIYF. CDR3 DNA sequence: TGTGCCAGCAGTTCGAAACTCTTACGGGTCTCTGGAAACACCATATATTTT.

This clonotype was detected ten times or more. This chain uses TRBV28 with TRBJ2-7; 8 bases match TRBD1. Germline CDR1 reads MDHEN; CDR2 reads SYDVKM. V lost 3 bases, J lost 2 bases, and 9 bases stayed unmatched. The CDR3 loop spans 16 amino acids. The CDR3 region is CASSFINRDRTYEQYF. DNA of the CDR3: TGTGCCAGCAGTTTTATCAATAGGGACAGGACCTACGAGCAGTACTTC.

Ten or more counts support this clonotype. CDR3 loop: CASSGYRQTNYGYTF. DNA for the CDR3: TGTGCCAGCAGCGGGTATCGGCAGACTAACTATGGCTACACCTTC. The chain has TRBV28 and TRBJ1-2; D remains unclear. The CDR3 has 15 residues. V was cut by 6 bases and J by 0 bases, with 14 bases left in between. In germline, CDR1 is MDHEN, CDR2 SYDVKM.

Ten or more counts support this clonotype. This chain uses TRBV18 with TRBJ1-1, with D unclear. V lost 1 base and J lost 3, with 12 bases in between. The CDR3 has 15 residues. Germline loops: CDR1 KGHSH, CDR2 LQKENI. CDR3 DNA sequence: TGTGCCAGCTCACCACGGGCGATAACGGACACTGAAGCTTTCTTT. Translating it yields CASSPRAITDTEAFF.

This clonotype was detected a few times. This rearrangement joins TRBV20-1 to TRBJ2-1; TRBD2 might be the D (5 bases). Looked up from germline, CDR1 is DFQATT and CDR2 is SNEGSKA (reference sequence). The CDR3 contains 16 residues. Trimming pared 1 base from V and 0 bases from J, leaving 13 bases between. CDR3 in DNA: TGCAGTGCTAGAGTGGGCGGGCCAAGCTCCTACAATGAGCAGTTCTTC. Translated, it gives CSARVGGPSSYNEQFF.

In this sample, this clonotype turned up many times. The chain carries TRBV19 and TRBJ1-5; D perhaps matches TRBD1 (6 bases). Germline CDR1 and CDR2: LNHDA and SQIVND (reference sequence). Trimming took off 5 bases at V and 0 bases at J, with 11 bases between the two ends. This CDR3 comprises 15 residues. The CDR3 region has the DNA TGTGCCAGTAGTCCGGACAGCTATAGCAATCAGCCCCAGCATTTT. Its protein is CASSPDSYSNQPQHF.

In this sample, this clonotype turned up many times. V is TRBV3-1 and J is TRBJ2-7; TRBD1 agrees at 8 bases. This CDR3 is 15 amino acids long. Germline V gives CDR1 LGHDT, CDR2 YNNKEL (reference sequence). V shed 0 bases and J 3 bases; nucleotides not matched to a gene: 4. The CDR3 nucleotides read TGTGCCAGCAGCCAAGAATCCAGGGGGCTCTACGAGCAGTACTTC. Protein product: CASSQESRGLYEQYF.

The chain carries TRBV30 and TRBJ1-2, with D unresolved. This CDR3 region has 12 residues. CDR1 is GTSNPN, CDR2 SVGIG, per germline (reference sequence). Trimming removed 5 bases at V and 2 bases at J, with 9 bases between. DNA of the CDR3: TGTGCCTGGGCTTGGCGAAACTATGGCTACACCTTC. It specifies CAWAWRNYGYTF.

The chain carries TRBV5-4 and TRBJ2-5, with D possibly matching TRBD1 (5 bases). The CDR3 has 13 residues. Trimming stripped 4 bases from V and 5 bases from J, with 12 bases between. Germline CDR1 is SGHNT and CDR2 is YYREEE (reference sequence). The DNA of the CDR3 is TGTGCCAGCAGCACCACAGGTTCGGAGACCCAGTACTTC. Residues: CASSTTGSETQYF.

This clonotype occurred many times. This chain uses TRBV28 with TRBJ1-5; TRBD1 might be the D (6 bases). CDR3 size: 16 residues. V lost 6 bases, J lost 2 bases, and 17 bases lay in between. The germline V gene has CDR1 MDHEN and CDR2 SYDVKM. CDR3 sequence (DNA): TGTGCCAGCAGGGGGGGTCCGGGGGGCGGCAATCAGCCCCAGCATTTT. Amino acids: CASRGGPGGGNQPQHF. The full variable domain, completed using reference TRBV28 and TRBJ1-5, is DVKVTQSSRYLVKRTGEKVFLECVQDMDHENMFWYRQDPGLGLRLIYFSYDVKMKEKGDIPEGYSVSREKKERFSLILESASTNQTSMYLCASRGGPGGGNQPQHFGDGTRLSIL.

This clonotype has only a few counts. The chain has TRBV6-2 or TRBV6-3 and TRBJ2-1; 9 nucleotides line up with TRBD2. The CDR3 loop spans 15 amino acids. CDR1 is MNHEY, CDR2 SVGEGT, per germline. Unmatched junction bases numbered 12, after V lost 6 bases and J lost 9 bases. CDR3 residues: CASRKIAGEGSEQFF. The CDR3 bases are TGTGCCAGCAGGAAGATAGCGGGAGAGGGGTCTGAGCAGTTCTTC.

V gene TRBV7-9 combines with J gene TRBJ2-1; 14 bases align to TRBD2. The length of the CDR3 is 17 residues. Germline V gene sequence: CDR1 SEHNR, CDR2 FQNEAQ (reference sequence). V gave up 5 bases and J gave up 7 bases; unmatched junction bases: 10. CDR3: CASSPRLAGGGGNEQFF. The CDR3 DNA reads TGTGCCAGCAGCCCCAGACTAGCGGGAGGGGGGGGGAATGAGCAGTTCTTC.

The chain has TRBV3-1 and TRBJ2-7; weak D call: TRBD1 (5 bases). V dropped 1 base and J dropped 7 bases, with 8 bases sitting between them. The V gene's germline CDR1 is LGHDT and CDR2 YNNKEL (reference sequence). CDR3 length: 12 residues. The DNA for the CDR3 is TGTGCCAGCAGCCAAGGGCCAGGGGAGCAGTACTTC. Its protein product is CASSQGPGEQYF.

With respect to this clonotype: It may be a read error: a sequence one base away is much more abundant. The chain links TRBV10-3 to TRBJ1-2, with 7 bases matching TRBD1. Unmatched junction bases numbered 8, after V lost 3 bases and J lost 7 bases. The CDR3 extends over 14 amino acids. Germline values: CDR1 ENHRY, CDR2 SYGVKD. CDR3 sequence: CAISEGQELAGYTF. The CDR3 DNA is TGTGCCATCAGTGAAGGACAGGAGCTGGCTGGCTACACCTTC.